This TCR beta chain was captured in a study of shared clonotypes between healthy human individuals. Study-wide findings and caveats: Naive subsets generally exceeded memory subsets in estimated richness.

Details on this clone: No antigen is known for it.

The germline gives CDR1 SGHTA, CDR2 FQGNSA. CDR3 length equals 12 residues. V shed 5 bases and J shed 3 bases, with 8 bases lying between them. Per sorted-subset replicate PCR, input was 150 to 250 ng DNA, representing roughly 29,000 T cell genomes. The repertoire was sequenced with immunoSEQ multiplex PCR; TCRdb's copy has only in-frame clones and lacks some. This repertoire shows nearly 750,000 clones, 55% to 80% found once; its top ten account for approximately 1.8%. The sample was memory CD4+ T cells sorted from blood. Subset of the sample: CD45RA-negative fraction. The chain has TRBV7-2 and TRBJ2-7; no firm D call. The receptor's source is a woman in her twenties or thirties in good health. As DNA, the CDR3 is TGTGCCAGCAGCCTTGTCCACTACGAGCAGTACTTC. As protein: CASSLVHYEQYF. The full variable domain, completed using reference TRBV7-2 and TRBJ2-7, is GAGVSQSPSNKVTEKGKDVELRCDPISGHTALYWYRQSLGQGLEFLIYFQGNSAPDKSGLPSDRFSAERTGGSVSTLTIQRTQQEDSAVYLCASSLVHYEQYFGPGTRLTVT.